This is a list of T cell receptor beta chains from one sample in a study of T cell responses to AZD1222 COVID-19 vaccine. Method: immunoSEQ multiplex PCR; TCRdb's copy keeps in-frame clones and lacks some. The table shows about 76,000 clones, with approximately 87% occurring only once. The material was peripheral blood, obtained on day 0 of MenACWY control vaccination. The receptors stem from an adult in good health. Each CDR3 is given with its conserved first and last residue. D genes are given only for firm matches. Clone size is stated in some rows and not others, as once, few, many or a class when expanded.

D gene | J gene | V gene | clone size | CDR3 DNA | CDR3 protein
. | TRBJ2-2 | TRBV10-3 | . | TGTGCCATCAGTGCGCAGGGAATAAACACCGGGGAGCTGTTTTTT | CAISAQGINTGELFF
. | TRBJ1-1 | TRBV3-1/TRBV3-2 | . | TGTGCCAGTGGAAATGGGAACACTGAAGCTTTCTTT | CASGNGNTEAFF
. | TRBJ1-4 | TRBV27 | few | TGTGCCAGCAGTCCCCGGGGGGGAGGGGGTGAAAAACTGTTTTTT | CASSPRGGGGEKLFF
. | TRBJ1-5 | TRBV19 | . | TGTGCCAGTAGTATGGAGGGGTTCGGGGGCAATCAGCCCCAGCATTTT | CASSMEGFGGNQPQHF
TRBD2 | TRBJ2-3 | TRBV4-3 | . | TGCGCCAGCAGCCAAGGGGGGGGAACAGATACGCAGTATTTT | CASSQGGGTDTQYF
. | TRBJ2-7 | TRBV5-6 | . | TGTGCCAGCACCGCGAATACGGCCTACGAGCAGTACTTC | CASTANTAYEQYF
. | TRBJ1-1 | TRBV7-9 | . | TGTGCCAGCAGCCCTATCGCTGACACTGAAGCTTTCTTT | CASSPIADTEAFF
. | TRBJ1-4 | TRBV7-2 | . | TGTGCCAGCAGCTTATATAGAGGACAGACGAATGAAAAACTGTTTTTT | CASSLYRGQTNEKLFF
. | TRBJ2-1 | TRBV5-4 | . | TGTGCCAGCAGAGTTGGACACAGCTCCTACAATGAGCAGTTCTTC | CASRVGHSSYNEQFF
. | TRBJ2-3 | TRBV11-2 | . | TGTGCCAGCAGCTTTGGGTCTGGCAACACAGATACGCAGTATTTT | CASSFGSGNTDTQYF
. | TRBJ1-1 | TRBV19 | . | TGTGCCAGTACCCAGTTGGAGAACACTGAAGCTTTCTTT | CASTQLENTEAFF
. | TRBJ1-3 | TRBV30 | . | TGTGCCTGGAGTTCGGGCTCTGGAAACACCATATATTTT | CAWSSGSGNTIYF
. | TRBJ1-4 | TRBV6-1 | . | TGTGCCAGCAGTGGTACTACGCGTGGAGGAGATGAAAAACTGTTTTTT | CASSGTTRGGDEKLFF
TRBD1 | TRBJ1-5 | TRBV2 | . | TGTGCCAGCAGTGCGGCGGGGGACAGCCAGTATAGCAATCAGCCCCAGCATTTT | CASSAAGDSQYSNQPQHF